The 32 T cell receptor beta chains below were found in one sample sequenced in a study of human T cells and chemical hapten exposure. Time point defined: pre-sensitization, week 0. As for treatment: therapeutic diphenylcyclopropenone sensitization with weekly scalp DPC. TCRdb ran MiXCR on the RACE reads and lists one entry per CDR3 protein. The top ten hold 1.6% of the sample, which has about 62,000 distinct CDR3 sequences, 6.5% to 8.5% seen once. Sequencing used whole blood, obtained in connection with sensitization to the hapten diphenylcyclopropenone (DPC). These TCRs come from a young woman with alopecia areata. Some clones in this sample may be carry-over from other donors' samples.

This clonotype was observed at least ten times. This chain connects TRBV7-8 to TRBJ1-4; D possibly corresponds to TRBD1 (5 bases). Germline V gene sequence: CDR1 SGHVS, CDR2 FQNEAQ. The CDR3 loop spans 13 amino acids. With 4 bases removed from V and 7 bases from J, the gap between germline ends came to 10 bases. The CDR3, as DNA: TGTGCCAGCAGCTACAGGATTGTTGAAAAACTGTTTTTT. Protein product: CASSYRIVEKLFF.

Many counts were recorded for this clonotype. The V call is TRBV6-5, the J call TRBJ1-2; D gene ambiguous. Trimming took off 4 bases at V and 7 bases at J, with 19 bases between the two ends. The CDR3 covers 15 residues. Germline V gene data show CDR1 as MNHEY and CDR2 as SVGAGI. The CDR3 sequence: CASSSHRGFHPGYTF. As DNA, the CDR3 is TGTGCCAGCAGTTCCCACCGAGGTTTTCACCCTGGCTACACCTTC.

With regard to this clonotype: It may be a read error: a sequence one base away is much more abundant. The J gene is TRBJ1-2, the V gene TRBV7-2, with 8 bases aligning to TRBD1. V shed 1 base, J shed 9 bases, and the junction held 7 bases outside the gene matches. From germline, CDR1 is SGHTA and CDR2 FQGNSA. The CDR3 is 14 residues long. The CDR3 nucleotides are TGTGCCAGCAGCTTAGGAGAGACAGGGGTGAGCTACACCTTC. This translates into CASSLGETGVSYTF.

This clonotype was found many times. V usage is TRBV14 and J usage is TRBJ2-3; D possibly corresponds to TRBD2 (5 bases). There are 15 residues in the CDR3. Trimming removed 4 bases from V and 1 base from J, with 12 bases in between. The germline V gene encodes CDR1 SGHDN and CDR2 FVKESK. The CDR3 sequence: CASSLLAGRTDTQYF. The CDR3 DNA reads TGTGCCAGCAGCCTTCTGGCGGGCCGCACAGATACGCAGTATTTT.

The table lists this clonotype with many counts. The V gene is TRBV12-3 or TRBV12-4, the J gene TRBJ1-6; TRBD1 might be the D (5 bases). This CDR3 is built from 15 residues. Trimming shortened V by 4 bases and J by 7 bases, and 14 bases separated the two germline ends. This chain's CDR3 is CASSSRDVVNSPLHF. In DNA form, the CDR3 reads TGTGCCAGCAGTTCAAGGGACGTGGTGAATTCACCCCTCCACTTT.

V and J are TRBV12-3 or TRBV12-4 and TRBJ1-4; TRBD1 agrees at 7 bases. The CDR3 length is 14 residues. V shed 7 bases, J shed 7 bases, and the junction held 9 bases outside the gene matches. CDR3 in amino acids: CASTLRGGGEKLFF. CDR3 coding DNA: TGTGCCAGCACCCTCAGGGGGGGGGGTGAAAAACTGTTTTTT.

The V gene is TRBV18, the J gene TRBJ1-4, with a tentative D call TRBD1 (6 bases). The CDR3 is 13 amino acids. Trimming pared 3 bases from V and 7 bases from J, leaving 9 bases between. The germline V gene has CDR1 KGHSH and CDR2 LQKENI. The CDR3 DNA reads TGTGCCAGCTCACCCCCAGGGGTTGAAAAACTGTTTTTT. As protein: CASSPPGVEKLFF.

There are many counts of this clonotype. The V gene is TRBV27, the J gene TRBJ2-2; either TRBD1 or TRBD2 may fit D (5 bases each). CDR1 is MNHEY and CDR2 is SMNVEV in the germline V gene (reference sequence). Between the trimmed V and J ends, which lost 4 bases and 7 bases, there was a span of 16 bases. The CDR3 runs to 15 residues. The CDR3 sequence: CASSSKGTNHGELFF. CDR3 nucleotide sequence: TGTGCCAGCAGTTCAAAAGGGACGAACCACGGGGAGCTGTTTTTT.

This clonotype was observed at least ten times. This chain joins TRBV7-3 and TRBJ2-1; D remains ambiguous. The CDR3 consists of 13 residues. Germline V gives CDR1 SGHTA, CDR2 FQGTGA. Trimming took off 5 bases at V and 5 bases at J, with 10 bases between the two ends. The chain's CDR3 is CASSLQVDNEQFF. The CDR3 nucleotides read TGTGCCAGCAGCCTCCAAGTCGACAATGAGCAGTTCTTC.

In its sample, this clonotype was seen a few times. The rearrangement joins TRBV6-5 to TRBJ2-3; D is possibly TRBD2 (6 bases). CDR3 length equals 17 residues. Germline CDR1 and CDR2: MNHEY and SVGAGI. V gave up 5 bases and J gave up 2 bases, with 20 bases separating them. The CDR3 bases are TGTGCCAGCAGTCAATTACTCACCGCGGGGTCCACAGATACGCAGTATTTT. Amino acids: CASSQLLTAGSTDTQYF.

The rearrangement links TRBV12-3 or TRBV12-4 to TRBJ1-4; 11 bases line up with TRBD1. Unmatched junction bases numbered 7, after V lost 3 bases and J lost 1 base. This CDR3 contains 18 residues. The CDR3 sequence: CASSFWTGGSGTNEKLFF. CDR3 DNA sequence: TGTGCCAGCAGTTTCTGGACAGGGGGCAGCGGAACTAATGAAAAACTGTTTTTT.

V gene TRBV24-1 combines with J gene TRBJ2-1; possibly TRBD1 for D (6 bases). CDR3 length: 15 residues. V was clipped by 4 bases and J by 3 bases, with 12 bases between them. Germline V gene sequence: CDR1 KGHDR, CDR2 SFDVKD. CDR3: CATSDGQGRYNEQFF. Here the CDR3 DNA reads TGTGCCACCAGTGACGGGCAGGGGCGCTACAATGAGCAGTTCTTC.

The chain has TRBV27 and TRBJ2-5; TRBD1 aligns across 9 bases. CDR1 is MNHEY, CDR2 SMNVEV, per germline (reference sequence). Germline trimming cut 4 bases from V and 0 bases from J; bases unmatched to any gene: 0. The CDR3 is made up of 14 amino acids. CDR3 coding DNA: TGTGCCAGCAGTTGGGACAGGGACCAAGAGACCCAGTACTTC. Translated, it gives CASSWDRDQETQYF.

The V and J genes are TRBV6-6 and TRBJ1-2; TRBD1 might be the D (6 bases). The CDR3 is made up of 15 amino acids. The ends were cut back, 5 bases at V and 10 bases at J, with 23 bases in the middle. Germline V lookup: CDR1 MNHNY, CDR2 SVGAGI (reference sequence). Written as DNA, the CDR3 is TGTGCCAGCAGTCCCGGACAGAGGTGGGCCAGGGACTACACCTTC. As protein: CASSPGQRWARDYTF.

This clonotype was counted at least ten times. The chain joins TRBV27 to TRBJ1-4; TRBD1 is a possible D gene (5 bases). There are 14 residues in the CDR3. Germline V gives CDR1 MNHEY, CDR2 SMNVEV (reference sequence). Trimming pared 3 bases from V and 8 bases from J, leaving 13 bases between. CDR3 amino acids: CASSLGGVGEKLFF. Here the CDR3 DNA reads TGTGCCAGCAGTTTGGGAGGGGTCGGGGAAAAACTGTTTTTT.

This clonotype was observed at least ten times. V is TRBV6-5 and J is TRBJ1-5, with D unclear. V was pared by 2 bases and J by 3 bases, with 17 bases between. The length of the CDR3 is 17 residues. The germline gives CDR1 MNHEY, CDR2 SVGAGI. The CDR3 DNA reads as TGTGCCAGCAGTTACGCAACCCCAACAAGAAACAATCAGCCCCAGCATTTT. Its translation is CASSYATPTRNNQPQHF.

This chain connects TRBV30 to TRBJ2-1, with 11 bases lining up with TRBD2. The V segment lost 1 base and the J segment 7 bases; nucleotides outside the gene matches: 0. The CDR3 extends over 13 amino acids. Germline V gives CDR1 GTSNPN, CDR2 SVGIG (reference sequence). CDR3 in amino acids: CAWSGLAGNEQFF. CDR3 nucleotides: TGTGCCTGGAGTGGACTAGCGGGGAATGAGCAGTTCTTC.

In its sample, this clonotype was seen many times. The chain links TRBV5-1 to TRBJ2-5; D gene ambiguous. This CDR3 has 14 amino acids. Germline V lookup: CDR1 SGHRS, CDR2 YFSETQ. V shed 1 base and J shed 0 bases, with 7 bases lying between them. As DNA, the CDR3 is TGCGCCAGCAGCTTGCGGCAGTACCAAGAGACCCAGTACTTC. This translates into CASSLRQYQETQYF.

CDR3 amino acids: CASSQGQGPNSPLHF. The CDR3 bases are TGTGCCAGCAGCCAAGGTCAGGGGCCTAATTCACCCCTCCACTTT. The V gene is TRBV14, the J gene TRBJ1-6; maybe TRBD1 (6 bases). The CDR3 is 15 amino acids. Trimming removed 1 base at V and 6 bases at J, with 10 bases between. Germline CDR1 and CDR2: SGHDN and FVKESK.

In its sample, this clonotype was seen many times. The gene calls are TRBV7-3 and TRBJ2-1; tentative D call: TRBD1 (5 bases). Looked up from germline, CDR1 is SGHTA and CDR2 is FQGTGA. V was cut by 5 bases and J by 8 bases, with 10 bases left in between. This CDR3 comprises 12 residues. The CDR3 sequence: CASSPQGHEQFF. For the CDR3, the DNA is TGTGCCAGCAGCCCTCAGGGCCATGAGCAGTTCTTC.

This clonotype has a count of ten or more. The chain combines TRBV12-3 or TRBV12-4 with TRBJ2-1; TRBD1 aligns across 10 bases. The CDR3 has 17 amino acids. The V and J ends lost 7 bases and 4 bases, in that order; junction bases with no gene match: 13. CDR3 in DNA: TGTGCCAGCATTCCCGGGACAGGGGTTCGGGCTTACAATGAGCAGTTCTTC. Its protein product is CASIPGTGVRAYNEQFF.

The chain carries TRBV20-1 and TRBJ1-5; a possible D gene is TRBD1 (5 bases). The V end was cut by 3 bases, the J end by 6 bases, with 15 bases between. The CDR3 is made up of 14 amino acids. Germline-derived CDR1 and CDR2 are DFQATT and SNEGSKA (reference sequence). The CDR3 nucleotides read TGCAGTGCTAGGGGGACCTCTTCGAGTCAGCCCCAGCATTTT. It translates to CSARGTSSSQPQHF.

Regarding this clonotype: This clone may be a read error of a much larger clone one base away. This rearrangement joins TRBV7-9 to TRBJ2-7, with D unclear. Looked up from germline, CDR1 is SEHNR and CDR2 is FQNEAQ (reference sequence). The CDR3 sequence is 17 residues long. DNA of the CDR3: TGTGCCAGCAGCTTAGATTCAGACAACCCGGCCTCCTACGGGCAGTACTTC. Its protein product is CASSLDSDNPASYGQYF. Filled out from reference TRBV7-9 and TRBJ2-7, the complete variable domain reads DTGVSQNPRHKITKRGQNVTFRCDPISEHNRLYWYRQTLGQGPEFLTYFQNEAQLEKSRLLSDRFSAERPKGSFSTLEIQRTEQGDSAMYLCASSLDSDNPASYGQYFGPGTRLTVT.

In this sample, this clonotype turned up many times. The chain has TRBV6-5 and TRBJ1-3; D is undetermined. The V and J ends lost 0 bases and 0 bases respectively, with 9 bases between them. Germline loops: CDR1 MNHEY, CDR2 SVGAGI. The CDR3 has 16 amino acids. CDR3 sequence (DNA): TGTGCCAGCAGTTACTCTGCCACTTTCTCTGGAAACACCATATATTTT. Translating gives CASSYSATFSGNTIYF.

This clonotype was counted many times. The chain is built from TRBV25-1 and TRBJ2-2, with TRBD1 matching over 8 bases. Germline CDR1 MGHDK, CDR2 SYGVNS. The CDR3 is 14 residues long. Trimming at V came to 3 bases and at J to 6 bases, leaving 3 bases not matched to a gene. The CDR3 spells CASSDRGPAGELFF. The DNA of the CDR3 is TGTGCCAGCAGTGACAGGGGGCCGGCCGGGGAGCTGTTTTTT.

This clonotype was detected many times. The chain employs TRBV2 and TRBJ1-5, with 7 bases aligning to TRBD1. The CDR3 runs to 14 residues. V lost 4 bases and J lost 3; bases outside the gene matches: 3. From germline, CDR1 is SNHLY and CDR2 FYNNEI. CDR3 sequence: CASSGGQFNQPQHF. CDR3 nucleotide sequence: TGTGCCAGCAGTGGGGGACAGTTCAATCAGCCCCAGCATTTT.

This clonotype was detected only a few times. This chain links TRBV5-6 with TRBJ1-5, with no clear D. V lost 0 bases and J 1 base, leaving 8 bases between the germline ends. Per the germline V gene, CDR1 is SGHDT and CDR2 is YYEEEE. CDR3 length: 15 residues. For the CDR3, the DNA is TGTGCCAGCAGCTTGGACGGACGAAGCAATCAGCCCCAGCATTTT. Encoded protein: CASSLDGRSNQPQHF.

This clonotype was observed at least ten times. The J gene is TRBJ2-2, the V gene TRBV18, with D perhaps matching TRBD1 (6 bases). The V gene's germline CDR1 is KGHSH and CDR2 LQKENI. The CDR3 sequence is 13 residues long. With 3 bases removed from V and 7 bases from J, the gap between germline ends came to 9 bases. For the CDR3, the DNA is TGTGCCAGCTCACCCTCGACAGGCGGGGAGCTGTTTTTT. This codes for CASSPSTGGELFF.

This clonotype was observed at least ten times. V is TRBV29-1 and J is TRBJ1-1; possible D gene TRBD1, 5 bases. This CDR3 is built from 12 residues. V lost 6 bases, J lost 10 bases, and 18 bases lay in between. From germline, CDR1 is SQVTM and CDR2 ANQGSEA. DNA for the CDR3: TGCAGCGTCGGGACTGACCGAAACGGAGCTTTCTTT. Protein: CSVGTDRNGAFF.

V gene TRBV15 combines with J gene TRBJ2-1, with D tentatively TRBD2 (5 bases). CDR3 length equals 18 residues. The V end lost 0 bases, the J end lost 7 bases, and 22 bases lay between the germline ends. CDR1 is LNHNV, CDR2 YYDKDF, per germline (reference sequence). The CDR3 loop is CATSRDEAGGSRRNEQFF. As DNA, the CDR3 is TGTGCCACCAGCAGAGATGAGGCAGGAGGCTCCCGAAGGAATGAGCAGTTCTTC.

This chain joins TRBV7-8 and TRBJ2-7; D unresolved. Trimming left V 2 bases short and J 0 bases short, with 8 bases between. This CDR3 comprises 14 residues. Per the germline V gene, CDR1 is SGHVS and CDR2 is FQNEAQ. Written as DNA, the CDR3 is TGTGCCAGCAGCTTAATGAGGAGCTCCTACGAGCAGTACTTC. Amino acid sequence: CASSLMRSSYEQYF. Full variable domain (remainder filled in from reference TRBV7-8 and TRBJ2-7): GAGVSQSPRYKVAKRGQDVALRCDPISGHVSLFWYQQALGQGPEFLTYFQNEAQLDKSGLPSDRFFAERPEGSVSTLKIQRTQQEDSAVYLCASSLMRSSYEQYFGPGTRLTVT.

This clonotype was recorded at least ten times. This chain uses TRBV16 with TRBJ1-5; D remains unclear. Germline values: CDR1 KGHSY, CDR2 FQNENV. The CDR3 is 15 amino acids. The V end was cut by 2 bases, the J end by 10 bases, with 18 bases between. The CDR3 nucleotides are TGTGCCAGCAGCCAACCATCCAGATTTAAATCTCCCCAGCATTTT. Its protein is CASSQPSRFKSPQHF.